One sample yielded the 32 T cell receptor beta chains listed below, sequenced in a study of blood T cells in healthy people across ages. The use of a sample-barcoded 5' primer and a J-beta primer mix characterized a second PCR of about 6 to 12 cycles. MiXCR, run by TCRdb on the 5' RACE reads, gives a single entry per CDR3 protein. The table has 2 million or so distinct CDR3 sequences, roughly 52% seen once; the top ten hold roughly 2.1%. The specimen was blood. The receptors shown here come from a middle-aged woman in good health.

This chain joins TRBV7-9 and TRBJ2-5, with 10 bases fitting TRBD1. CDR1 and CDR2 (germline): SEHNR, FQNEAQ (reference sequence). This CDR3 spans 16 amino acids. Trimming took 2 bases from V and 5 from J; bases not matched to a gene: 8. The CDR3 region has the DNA TGTGCCAGCAGCTTAACTGCCGGGACAGGGGACGAGACCCAGTACTTC. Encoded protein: CASSLTAGTGDETQYF.

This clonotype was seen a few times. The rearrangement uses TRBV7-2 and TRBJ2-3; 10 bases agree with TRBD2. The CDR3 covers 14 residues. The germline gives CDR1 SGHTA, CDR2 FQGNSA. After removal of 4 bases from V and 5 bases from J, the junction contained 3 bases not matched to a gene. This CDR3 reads CASSSLAGVDTQYF. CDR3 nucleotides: TGTGCCAGCAGCTCCCTAGCGGGGGTAGATACGCAGTATTTT.

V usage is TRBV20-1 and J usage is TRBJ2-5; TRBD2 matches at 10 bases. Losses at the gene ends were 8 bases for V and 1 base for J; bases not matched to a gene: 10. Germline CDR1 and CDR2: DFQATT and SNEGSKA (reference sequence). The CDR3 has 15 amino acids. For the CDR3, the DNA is TGCAGTCCTAACCTTAGCGGGGGGCCCCAAGAGACCCAGTACTTC. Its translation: CSPNLSGGPQETQYF.

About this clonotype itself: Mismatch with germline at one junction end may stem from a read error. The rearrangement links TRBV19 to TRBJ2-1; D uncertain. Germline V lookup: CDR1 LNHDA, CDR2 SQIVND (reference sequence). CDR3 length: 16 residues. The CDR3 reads CACSIPARQTYNEQFF. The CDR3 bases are TGTGCCTGTAGTATTCCTGCGCGTCAAACGTACAATGAGCAGTTCTTC.

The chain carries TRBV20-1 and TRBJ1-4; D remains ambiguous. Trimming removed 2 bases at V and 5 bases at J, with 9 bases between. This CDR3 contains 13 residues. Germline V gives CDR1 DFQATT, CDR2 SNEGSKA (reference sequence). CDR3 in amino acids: CSARRAANEKLFF. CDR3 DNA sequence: TGCAGTGCTAGAAGGGCTGCAAATGAAAAACTGTTTTTT.

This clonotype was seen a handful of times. The DNA for the CDR3 is TGTGCCAGCAATAGGGACAGCGCCTACAATGAGCAGTTCTTC. It codes for CASNRDSAYNEQFF. The rearrangement links TRBV6-2 or TRBV6-3 to TRBJ2-1; 7 bases match TRBD1. The CDR3 loop spans 14 amino acids. Germline assignment: CDR1 MNHEY and CDR2 SVGEGT. Losses at the gene ends were 7 bases for V and 2 bases for J; bases not matched to a gene: 5.

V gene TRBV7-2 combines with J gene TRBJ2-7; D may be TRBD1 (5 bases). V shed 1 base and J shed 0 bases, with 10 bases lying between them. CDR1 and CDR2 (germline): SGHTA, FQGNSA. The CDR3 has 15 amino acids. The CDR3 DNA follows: TGTGCCAGCAGCTTAGGGACATCCCGCTCCTACGAGCAGTACTTC. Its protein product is CASSLGTSRSYEQYF.

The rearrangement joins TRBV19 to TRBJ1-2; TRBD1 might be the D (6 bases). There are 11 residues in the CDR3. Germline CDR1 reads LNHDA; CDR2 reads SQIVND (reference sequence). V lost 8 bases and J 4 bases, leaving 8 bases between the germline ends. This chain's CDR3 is CASVTGYGYTF. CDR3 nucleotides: TGTGCCAGTGTGACAGGCTATGGCTACACCTTC.

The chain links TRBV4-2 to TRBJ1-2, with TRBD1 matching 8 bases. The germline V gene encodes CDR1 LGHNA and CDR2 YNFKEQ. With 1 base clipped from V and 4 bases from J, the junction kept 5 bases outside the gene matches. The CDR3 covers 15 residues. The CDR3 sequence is CASSQGGQGFYGYTF. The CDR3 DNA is TGTGCCAGCAGCCAAGGCGGACAGGGCTTCTATGGCTACACCTTC.

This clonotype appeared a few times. CDR3 protein: CASSYRGGGSNQPQHF. As DNA, the CDR3 is TGTGCCAGCAGTTATCGGGGTGGGGGTTCCAATCAGCCCCAGCATTTT. The rearrangement joins TRBV6-6 to TRBJ1-5, with a possible D match to TRBD1 (5 bases). The CDR3 length is 16 residues. Trimming stripped 3 bases from V and 3 bases from J, with 15 bases between. Looked up from germline, CDR1 is MNHNY and CDR2 is SVGAGI (reference sequence).

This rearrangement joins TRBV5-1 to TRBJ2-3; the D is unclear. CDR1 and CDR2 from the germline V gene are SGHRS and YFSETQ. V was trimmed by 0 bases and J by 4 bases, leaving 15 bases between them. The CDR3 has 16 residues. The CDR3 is CASSLVGSRGADTQYF. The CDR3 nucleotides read TGCGCCAGCAGCTTGGTTGGGTCTAGAGGTGCAGATACGCAGTATTTT.

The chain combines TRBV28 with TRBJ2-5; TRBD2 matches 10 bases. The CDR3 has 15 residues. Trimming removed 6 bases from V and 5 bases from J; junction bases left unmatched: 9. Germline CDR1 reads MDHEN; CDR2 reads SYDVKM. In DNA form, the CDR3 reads TGTGCCAGCAGCCTCTCCGGGGGACTAGCGGAGACCCAGTACTTC. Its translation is CASSLSGGLAETQYF.

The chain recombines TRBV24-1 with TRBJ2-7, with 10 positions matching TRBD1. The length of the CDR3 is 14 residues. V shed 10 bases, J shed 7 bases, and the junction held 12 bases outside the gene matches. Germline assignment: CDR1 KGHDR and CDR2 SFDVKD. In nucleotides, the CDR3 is TGTGCCACTCGAGAGGGACAGGGGATCGATGAGCAGTACTTC. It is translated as CATREGQGIDEQYF.

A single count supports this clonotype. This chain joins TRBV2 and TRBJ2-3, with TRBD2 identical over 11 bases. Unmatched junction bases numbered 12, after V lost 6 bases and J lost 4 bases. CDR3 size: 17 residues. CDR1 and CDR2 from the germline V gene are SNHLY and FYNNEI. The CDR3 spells CASRGLFSGGAPDTQYF. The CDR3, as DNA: TGTGCCAGCAGGGGACTATTTAGCGGGGGGGCCCCAGATACGCAGTATTTT.

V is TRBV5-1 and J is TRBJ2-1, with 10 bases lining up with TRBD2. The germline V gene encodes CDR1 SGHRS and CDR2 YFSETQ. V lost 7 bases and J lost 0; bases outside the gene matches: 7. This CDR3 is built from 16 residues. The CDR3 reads CASEKSGGGSYNEQFF. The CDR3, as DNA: TGCGCCAGCGAAAAGAGCGGGGGGGGCTCCTACAATGAGCAGTTCTTC.

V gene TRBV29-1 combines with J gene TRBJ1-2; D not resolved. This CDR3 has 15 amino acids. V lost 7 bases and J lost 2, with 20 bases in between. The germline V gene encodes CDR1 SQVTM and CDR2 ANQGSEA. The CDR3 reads CSAVSHPTDNYGYTF. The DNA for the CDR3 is TGCAGCGCTGTGTCCCATCCCACAGACAACTATGGCTACACCTTC.

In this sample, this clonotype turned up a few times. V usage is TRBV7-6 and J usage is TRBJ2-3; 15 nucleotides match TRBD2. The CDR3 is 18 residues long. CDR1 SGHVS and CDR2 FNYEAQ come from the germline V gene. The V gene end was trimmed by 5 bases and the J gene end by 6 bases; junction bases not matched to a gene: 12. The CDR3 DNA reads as TGTGCCAGCAGCCTAACACCGGGACTAGCGGGGGGTGGGGATACGCAGTATTTT. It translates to CASSLTPGLAGGGDTQYF. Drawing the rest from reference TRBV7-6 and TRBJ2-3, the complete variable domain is GAGVSQSPRYKVTKRGQDVALRCDPISGHVSLYWYRQALGQGPEFLTYFNYEAQQDKSGLPNDRFSAERPEGSISTLTIQRTEQRDSAMYRCASSLTPGLAGGGDTQYFGPGTRLTVL.

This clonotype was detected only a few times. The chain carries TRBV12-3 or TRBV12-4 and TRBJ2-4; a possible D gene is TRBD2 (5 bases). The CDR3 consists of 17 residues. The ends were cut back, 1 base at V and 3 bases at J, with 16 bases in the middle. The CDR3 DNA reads TGTGCCAGCAGTTTAGGTATTAGCGCGCAGCTCAAAAACATTCAGTACTTC. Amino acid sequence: CASSLGISAQLKNIQYF.

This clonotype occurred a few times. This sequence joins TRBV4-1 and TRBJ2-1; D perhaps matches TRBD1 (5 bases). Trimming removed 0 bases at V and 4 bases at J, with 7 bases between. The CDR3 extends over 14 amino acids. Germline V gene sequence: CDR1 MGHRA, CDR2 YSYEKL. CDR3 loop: CASSQETEYNEQFF. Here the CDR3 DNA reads TGCGCCAGCAGCCAAGAGACAGAGTACAATGAGCAGTTCTTC.

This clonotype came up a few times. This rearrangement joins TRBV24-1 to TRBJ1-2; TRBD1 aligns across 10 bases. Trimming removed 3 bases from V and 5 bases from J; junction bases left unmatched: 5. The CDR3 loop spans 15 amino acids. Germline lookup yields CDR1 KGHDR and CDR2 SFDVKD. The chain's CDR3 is CATSDPGTGEYGYTF. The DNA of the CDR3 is TGTGCCACCAGTGATCCAGGGACAGGGGAGTATGGCTACACCTTC.

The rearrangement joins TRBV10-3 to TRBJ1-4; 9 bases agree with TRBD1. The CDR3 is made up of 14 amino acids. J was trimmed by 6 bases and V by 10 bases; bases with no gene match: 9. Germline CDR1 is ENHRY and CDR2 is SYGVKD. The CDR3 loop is CASNRGQGDEKLFF. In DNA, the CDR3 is TGTGCCAGCAATCGGGGACAGGGAGATGAAAAACTGTTTTTT.

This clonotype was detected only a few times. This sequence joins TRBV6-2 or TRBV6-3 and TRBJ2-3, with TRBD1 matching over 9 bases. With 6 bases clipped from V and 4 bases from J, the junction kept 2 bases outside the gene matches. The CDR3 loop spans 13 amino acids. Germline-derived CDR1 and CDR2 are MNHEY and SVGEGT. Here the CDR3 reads CASSGQGSDTQYF. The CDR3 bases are TGTGCCAGCAGCGGACAGGGGTCAGATACGCAGTATTTT.

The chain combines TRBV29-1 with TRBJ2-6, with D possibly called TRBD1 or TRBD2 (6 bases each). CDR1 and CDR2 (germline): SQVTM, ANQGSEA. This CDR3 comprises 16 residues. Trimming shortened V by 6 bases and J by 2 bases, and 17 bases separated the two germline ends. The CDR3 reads CSVNREELTGANVLTF. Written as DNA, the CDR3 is TGCAGCGTCAACAGGGAGGAATTGACTGGGGCCAACGTCCTGACTTTC.

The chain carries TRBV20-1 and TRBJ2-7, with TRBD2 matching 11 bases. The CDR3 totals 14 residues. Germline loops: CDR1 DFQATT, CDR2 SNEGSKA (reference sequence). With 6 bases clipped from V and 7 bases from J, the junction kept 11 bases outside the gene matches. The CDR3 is CSALSGGVLNEQYF. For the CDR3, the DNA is TGCAGTGCCCTTAGCGGGGGGGTCCTGAATGAGCAGTACTTC.

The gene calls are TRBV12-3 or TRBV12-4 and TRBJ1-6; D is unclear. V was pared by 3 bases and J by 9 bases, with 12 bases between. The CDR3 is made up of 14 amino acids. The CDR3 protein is CASSFRGELSPLHF. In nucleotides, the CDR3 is TGTGCCAGCAGTTTTCGTGGCGAGCTTTCACCCCTCCACTTT.

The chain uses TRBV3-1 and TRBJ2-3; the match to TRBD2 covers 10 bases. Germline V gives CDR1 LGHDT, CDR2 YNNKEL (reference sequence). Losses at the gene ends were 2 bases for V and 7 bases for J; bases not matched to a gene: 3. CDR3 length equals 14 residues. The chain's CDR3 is CASSQLAGDNTQYF. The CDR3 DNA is TGTGCCAGCAGCCAACTAGCGGGGGATAATACGCAGTATTTT.

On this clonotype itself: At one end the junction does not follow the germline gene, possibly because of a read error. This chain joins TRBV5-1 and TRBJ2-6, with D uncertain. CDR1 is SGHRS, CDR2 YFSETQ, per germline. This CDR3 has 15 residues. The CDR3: CAGSKGNSGANVLTF. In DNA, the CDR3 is TGCGCCGGCAGCAAAGGGAACTCTGGGGCCAACGTCCTGACTTTC.

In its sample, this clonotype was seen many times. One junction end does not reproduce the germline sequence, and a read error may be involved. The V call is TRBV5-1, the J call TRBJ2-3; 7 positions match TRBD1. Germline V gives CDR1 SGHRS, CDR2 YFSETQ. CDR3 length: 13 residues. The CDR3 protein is CASSLDRPDTQYF. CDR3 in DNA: TGTGCCAGCAGTTTGGACAGGCCAGATACGCAGTATTTT.

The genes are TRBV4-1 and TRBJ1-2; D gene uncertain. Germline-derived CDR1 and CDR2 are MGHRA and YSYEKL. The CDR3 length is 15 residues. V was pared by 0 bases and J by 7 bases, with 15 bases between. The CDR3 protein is CASSQDRRFSGGYTF. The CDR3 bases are TGCGCCAGCAGCCAAGATCGGCGGTTTTCTGGTGGCTACACCTTC.

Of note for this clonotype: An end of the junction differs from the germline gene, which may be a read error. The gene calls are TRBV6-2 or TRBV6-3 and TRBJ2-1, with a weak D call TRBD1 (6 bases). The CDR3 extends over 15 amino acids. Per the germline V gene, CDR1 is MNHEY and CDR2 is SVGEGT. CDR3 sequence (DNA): TGTGCCAGCAGTTACGGCAGGGGTTCCTACAATGAGCTGTTCTTC. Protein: CASSYGRGSYNELFF.

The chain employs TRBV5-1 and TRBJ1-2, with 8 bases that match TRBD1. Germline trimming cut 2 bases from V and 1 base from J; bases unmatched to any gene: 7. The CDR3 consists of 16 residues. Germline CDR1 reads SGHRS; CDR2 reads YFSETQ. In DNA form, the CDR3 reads TGCGCCAGCAGCTTAGGGACAGGTTCCGATAACTATGGCTACACCTTC. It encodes CASSLGTGSDNYGYTF.

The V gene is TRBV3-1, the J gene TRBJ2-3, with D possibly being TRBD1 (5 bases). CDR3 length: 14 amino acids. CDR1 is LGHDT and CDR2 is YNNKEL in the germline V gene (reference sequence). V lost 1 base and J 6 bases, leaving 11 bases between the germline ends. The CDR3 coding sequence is TGTGCCAGCAGCCAAGCTCCAGGGTCCGATACGCAGTATTTT. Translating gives CASSQAPGSDTQYF.